What follows are 13 T cell receptor beta chains derived from one specimen sequenced in a study of Ad26.COV2.S vaccination and SARS-CoV-2 variants. Measured with immunoSEQ multiplex PCR; TCRdb has only the in-frame clones, and not every one. Among approximately 280,000 clones listed, 87% were seen once. As to treatment: around 19 received Ad26.COV2.S at low or high dose, single or two shots; several received placebo; per-sample allocation not given. After the first vaccine or placebo injection, samples were drawn on day 63. The specimen comprised peripheral blood, sampled in a trial of Ad26.COV2.S vaccine versus placebo. All receptors come from a person aged 18-60 years who received the Ad26.COV2.S COVID-19 vaccine or a placebo.

The genes are TRBV25-1 and TRBJ1-2; D call uncertain. V was cut by 1 base and J by 7 bases, with 10 bases left in between. This CDR3 is 13 amino acids long. In germline, CDR1 is MGHDK, CDR2 SYGVNS. CDR3 amino acids: CASSEWKGGGYTF. The CDR3 DNA reads as TGTGCCAGCAGTGAATGGAAGGGCGGTGGCTACACCTTC.

The chain joins TRBV6-5 to TRBJ1-2; perhaps TRBD1 as D (6 bases). The V gene's germline CDR1 is MNHEY and CDR2 SVGAGI. The V gene lost 7 bases and the J gene lost 4 bases, with 13 bases spanning the gap. This CDR3 spans 13 amino acids. In DNA form, the CDR3 reads TGTGCCAGCAAAACAGGGTCAGCCTATGGCTACACCTTC. Residues: CASKTGSAYGYTF.

The chain couples TRBV25-1 to TRBJ2-5, with 7 bases identical to TRBD2. Looked up from germline, CDR1 is MGHDK and CDR2 is SYGVNS. J was trimmed by 1 base and V by 4 bases; bases with no gene match: 15. The CDR3 runs 18 residues. CDR3 DNA: TGTGCCAGCAGTGTCGGGAGGCTACCGGTTGTCCGCCAAGAGACCCAGTACTTC. This encodes CASSVGRLPVVRQETQYF.

The V and J genes are TRBV4-3 and TRBJ2-3; D not resolved. Germline values: CDR1 LGHNA, CDR2 YSLEER. V dropped 4 bases and J dropped 0 bases, with 17 bases sitting between them. The CDR3 loop spans 17 amino acids. DNA of the CDR3: TGCGCCAGCAGCCCGTCCCTTGCCGGTGGGAGCACAGATACGCAGTATTTT. Protein: CASSPSLAGGSTDTQYF.

The CDR3 sequence is CASSELALAGLPRDEQYF. In nucleotides, the CDR3 is TGTGCCAGCAGTGAATTGGCACTAGCGGGATTACCCCGGGACGAGCAGTACTTC. V usage is TRBV6-1 and J usage is TRBJ2-7; 10 bases are shared with TRBD2. The germline gives CDR1 MNHNS, CDR2 SASEGT. The CDR3 is 18 residues long. V dropped 2 bases and J dropped 5; count of bases not matched to a gene: 15.

V and J are TRBV2 and TRBJ1-2; D is ambiguous. The V gene lost 6 bases and the J gene lost 4 bases, with 12 bases spanning the gap. There are 13 residues in the CDR3. Germline V gene lookup returns CDR1 SNHLY and CDR2 FYNNEI. The DNA for the CDR3 is TGTGCCAGCAGGACCGGGCTGATCTATGGCTACACCTTC. This sequence encodes CASRTGLIYGYTF.

V usage is TRBV27 and J usage is TRBJ2-7, with 8 positions matching TRBD2. V lost 11 bases and J lost 2; bases outside the gene matches: 8. In germline, CDR1 is MNHEY, CDR2 SMNVEV (reference sequence). CDR3 length equals 13 residues. The chain's CDR3 is CAVGRGGTYEQYF. The CDR3 DNA is TGTGCCGTCGGGAGGGGGGGGACCTACGAGCAGTACTTC.

The V call is TRBV29-1, the J call TRBJ1-2, with TRBD1 as a possible D gene (5 bases). CDR3 length equals 12 residues. Trimming removed 7 bases from V and 2 bases from J, with 11 bases in between. The germline V gene encodes CDR1 SQVTM and CDR2 ANQGSEA. The CDR3 bases are TGCAGCGCGGGGACCGAGAACTATGGCTACACCTTC. Residues: CSAGTENYGYTF.

The chain carries TRBV2 and TRBJ1-2; tentatively, D is TRBD1 (6 bases). This CDR3 spans 13 amino acids. Germline V gives CDR1 SNHLY, CDR2 FYNNEI. V shed 4 bases and J shed 4 bases, with 10 bases lying between them. The CDR3 region has the DNA TGTGCCAGCAGTGCGGACAGTACCTATGGCTACACCTTC. It translates to CASSADSTYGYTF.

This chain connects TRBV11-2 to TRBJ1-2; TRBD1 agrees at 8 bases. Germline CDR1 reads SGHAT; CDR2 reads FQNNGV. CDR3 size: 15 residues. The V gene end was trimmed by 5 bases and the J gene end by 0 bases; junction bases not matched to a gene: 5. CDR3 nucleotides: TGTGCCAGCAGCCTAGTGGGACAGGCTAACTATGGCTACACCTTC. It translates to CASSLVGQANYGYTF. The complete variable domain, with remaining parts taken from reference TRBV11-2 and TRBJ1-2, reads EAGVAQSPRYKIIEKRQSVAFWCNPISGHATLYWYQQILGQGPKLLIQFQNNGVVDDSQLPKDRFSAERLKGVDSTLKIQPAKLEDSAVYLCASSLVGQANYGYTFGSGTRLTVV.

The V call is TRBV6-6, the J call TRBJ2-3; 7 bases map to TRBD2. Germline-derived CDR1 and CDR2 are MNHNY and SVGAGI (reference sequence). V lost 4 bases to trimming and J lost 5 bases; unmatched junction nucleotides: 3. The CDR3 has 13 residues. The CDR3, as DNA: TGTGCCAGCAGTTTGGGGGGGGTAGATACGCAGTATTTT. Translating gives CASSLGGVDTQYF.

The V call is TRBV3-1 (or the pseudogene TRBV3-2), the J call TRBJ1-2; maybe TRBD1 (5 bases). Per germline, CDR1 LGHDT and CDR2 YNNKEL (reference sequence). The CDR3 length is 14 residues. Trimming shortened V by 4 bases and J by 4 bases, and 13 bases separated the two germline ends. For the CDR3, the DNA is TGTGCCAGCAGCCCAGGGTTACTATCCTATGGCTACACCTTC. This gives the protein CASSPGLLSYGYTF.

This clone was counted a few times. This sequence joins TRBV29-1 and TRBJ2-5; the D is unclear. CDR3 length: 14 residues. V was pared by 4 bases and J by 2 bases, with 14 bases between. The V gene's germline CDR1 is SQVTM and CDR2 ANQGSEA. The CDR3 loop is CSVADALKQETQYF. CDR3 coding DNA: TGCAGCGTTGCAGACGCCCTTAAGCAAGAGACCCAGTACTTC.